This T cell receptor (beta chain) was identified in a study of cytomegalovirus exposure and HLA in healthy donors. Study observations and caveats: A later analysis linked a missense DCLRE1C variant to TCR beta V- and J-gene trimming. In a later analysis, common viral pathogens appeared linked to several of the most significant clusters. Specificity for CMV antigens was confirmed in vitro for a few of the CMV-associated chains.

This PCR relied on a set of 60 Vbeta primers and 13 Jbeta primers. TCRdb keeps only in-frame clones here, not all; method: immunoSEQ multiplex PCR. The data show about 120,000 clones, over 6.5% seen once. In nominal health when sampled, donors likely had unrecorded immune exposures nonetheless. A few counts support this clone. Its antigen is undetermined. The germline CDR1 and CDR2 sequences are SGHAT and FQNNGV. CDR3 length: 14 amino acids. The V and J ends lost 5 bases and 4 bases respectively, with 9 bases between them. The source material was PBMCs. The genes are TRBV11-2 and TRBJ1-6; D may be TRBD1 (5 bases). The source of this sequence is a woman aged 40-49 years in good health and CMV-seropositive. CDR3 coding DNA: TGTGCCAGCAGCCAGACAGTTTATAATTCACCCCTCCACTTT. Translated, it gives CASSQTVYNSPLHF.